This entry describes one T cell receptor beta chain. Trimming left V 6 bases short and J 2 bases short, with 13 bases between. Germline V gene data show CDR1 as SNHLY and CDR2 as FYNNEI. The CDR3 runs to 15 residues. Sequencing used immunoSEQ multiplex PCR; TCRdb keeps in-frame clones, though not all of them. The sample yields 140,000 to 150,000 clones, 70% to 85% seen once. This sample was included in a study of blood T cell repertoires in COVID-19. The sample was peripheral blood. The TCR was taken from a man between 60 and 75 years old with active or convalescent COVID-19. The genes are TRBV2 and TRBJ2-2; TRBD1 might be the D (6 bases). CDR3 nucleotide sequence: TGTGCCAGCAGGGGGGACACCTATAACACCGGGGAGCTGTTTTTT. It codes for CASRGDTYNTGELFF.